Following are 15 T cell receptor beta chains from one sample sequenced in a study of blood T cell repertoires in COVID-19. Produced via immunoSEQ multiplex PCR; TCRdb's table is partial and in-frame only. This table holds approximately 270,000 clones, approximately 90% found once. The source material was PBMCs or T cells enriched from blood (not recorded which). These receptor sequences come from a man aged 35-49 years who had been exposed to COVID-19.

The chain has TRBV7-2 and TRBJ2-2, with D possibly matching TRBD2 (5 bases). The CDR3 totals 13 residues. V lost 5 bases and J 2 bases, leaving 6 bases between the germline ends. In germline, CDR1 is SGHTA, CDR2 FQGNSA. The CDR3 sequence is CASSRDNTGELFF. The CDR3 region has the DNA TGTGCCAGCAGCCGGGATAACACCGGGGAGCTGTTTTTT.

The V call is TRBV30, the J call TRBJ2-1; D unclear. The V and J ends lost 0 bases and 7 bases respectively, with 4 bases between them. There are 11 residues in the CDR3. Germline V lookup: CDR1 GTSNPN, CDR2 SVGIG (reference sequence). CDR3 DNA: TGTGCCTGGAGTGTACAGAATGAGCAGTTCTTC. Translated: CAWSVQNEQFF.

This clone was seen only once. The chain couples TRBV18 to TRBJ1-6, with no clear D. The V end lost 2 bases, the J end lost 9 bases, and 8 bases lay between the germline ends. The germline V gene encodes CDR1 KGHSH and CDR2 LQKENI. The CDR3 is 13 amino acids. The CDR3 DNA is TGTGCCAGCTCACCAGGAGACTTTTCACCCCTCCACTTT. Its translation is CASSPGDFSPLHF. The full variable domain, in which reference TRBV18 and TRBJ1-6 provide the parts outside the CDR3, is NAGVMQNPRHLVRRRGQEARLRCSPMKGHSHVYWYRQLPEEGLKFMVYLQKENIIDESGMPKERFSAEFPKEGPSILRIQQVVRGDSAAYFCASSPGDFSPLHFGNGTRLTVT.

V and J are TRBV3-1 (or the pseudogene TRBV3-2) and TRBJ1-1, with D perhaps matching TRBD1 (5 bases). The germline gives CDR1 LGHDT, CDR2 YNNKEL (reference sequence). This CDR3 has 14 residues. V lost 4 bases and J 3 bases, leaving 12 bases between the germline ends. CDR3 in DNA: TGTGCCAGCAGCCCGGGGGGTTTGGACACTGAAGCTTTCTTT. Translated, it gives CASSPGGLDTEAFF.

The chain links TRBV6-5 to TRBJ1-2, with D tentatively TRBD1 (5 bases). CDR3 length equals 12 residues. V was clipped by 6 bases and J by 4 bases, with 9 bases between them. Per germline, CDR1 MNHEY and CDR2 SVGAGI. In DNA, the CDR3 is TGTGCCAGCAGGGACACTTCCTATGGCTACACCTTC. It is translated as CASRDTSYGYTF.

The V and J genes are TRBV7-7 and TRBJ2-1; tentative D call: TRBD1 (5 bases). Germline V CDR1 and CDR2: SSHAT, FNYEAQ (reference sequence). V dropped 3 bases and J dropped 5 bases, with 17 bases sitting between them. The CDR3 sequence is 16 residues long. In DNA form, the CDR3 reads TGTGCCAGCAGCTTTTATTTCGGACAAGAACACAATGAGCAGTTCTTC. Residues: CASSFYFGQEHNEQFF.

The V call is TRBV19, the J call TRBJ2-3, with 11 bases aligning to TRBD2. Germline lookup yields CDR1 LNHDA and CDR2 SQIVND (reference sequence). J was trimmed by 4 bases and V by 8 bases; bases with no gene match: 8. The CDR3 covers 15 residues. The CDR3 nucleotides read TGTGCCAGTTCTAGCGGGAGGATGGCTGCAGATACGCAGTATTTT. It yields the protein CASSSGRMAADTQYF.

This clone was recorded once. The genes are TRBV28 and TRBJ2-1; no clear D gene. The CDR3 is made up of 17 amino acids. Germline V gene sequence: CDR1 MDHEN, CDR2 SYDVKM. Trimming removed 4 bases from V and 0 bases from J, with 16 bases in between. DNA of the CDR3: TGTGCCAGCAGTTCCCCGAGTACCCGAGACTCCTACAATGAGCAGTTCTTC. Its translation: CASSSPSTRDSYNEQFF.

The chain is built from TRBV7-7 and TRBJ2-2; 7 nucleotides match TRBD2. The CDR3 covers 14 residues. Germline V gives CDR1 SSHAT, CDR2 FNYEAQ (reference sequence). The J segment lost 8 bases and the V segment lost 5 bases, leaving 8 bases of the junction unmatched. The CDR3 DNA reads as TGTGCCAGCAGCCCAGGACTAGTTGGTGGGGAGCTGTTTTTT. Amino acid sequence: CASSPGLVGGELFF. Supplemented by reference TRBV7-7 and TRBJ2-2, the full variable domain reads GAGVSQSPRYKVTKRGQDVTLRCDPISSHATLYWYQQALGQGPEFLTYFNYEAQPDKSGLPSDRFSAERPEGSISTLTIQRTEQRDSAMYRCASSPGLVGGELFFGEGSRLTVL.

J is TRBJ1-4 and V is TRBV29-1, with TRBD1 matching over 9 bases. V was pared by 7 bases and J by 6 bases, with 6 bases of the junction left unmatched. Germline CDR1 SQVTM, CDR2 ANQGSEA. The CDR3 is 13 residues long. CDR3 in DNA: TGCAGCGCCAAGACAGGGGGAGATGAAAAACTGTTTTTT. Translated: CSAKTGGDEKLFF. The full variable domain, its missing parts supplied by reference TRBV29-1 and TRBJ1-4, is SAVISQKPSRDICQRGTSLTIQCQVDSQVTMMFWYRQQPGQSLTLIATANQGSEATYESGFVIDKFPISRPNLTFSTLTVSNMSPEDSSIYLCSAKTGGDEKLFFGSGTQLSVL.

Here the CDR3 reads CASTQDNPGELFF. As DNA, the CDR3 is TGTGCCAGCACCCAAGACAACCCCGGGGAGCTGTTTTTT. J is TRBJ2-2 and V is TRBV7-2; D not certain. The CDR3 runs 13 residues. Germline V CDR1 and CDR2: SGHTA, FQGNSA. Between the trimmed V and J ends, which lost 7 bases and 6 bases, there was a span of 12 bases.

The chain has TRBV10-3 and TRBJ2-4; D possibly corresponds to TRBD2 (5 bases). The V end lost 2 bases, the J end lost 4 bases, and 9 bases lay between the germline ends. CDR1 and CDR2 (germline): ENHRY, SYGVKD. This CDR3 is 14 amino acids long. The CDR3: CAISEDGVKNIQYF. The CDR3 nucleotides read TGTGCCATCAGTGAGGACGGGGTTAAAAACATTCAGTACTTC.

The chain is built from TRBV2 and TRBJ1-1; D is unclear. The CDR3 consists of 12 residues. CDR1 and CDR2 from the germline V gene are SNHLY and FYNNEI. Trimming removed 10 bases from V and 3 bases from J, with 12 bases in between. CDR3 nucleotide sequence: TGTGCCATTACGCCCGAGGACACTGAAGCTTTCTTT. This codes for CAITPEDTEAFF.

This clone was counted only a few times. The CDR3 region is CASSGDSVNQPQHF. The DNA of the CDR3 is TGTGCCAGCAGTGGGGACAGCGTAAATCAGCCCCAGCATTTT. The chain is built from TRBV25-1 and TRBJ1-5; 7 bases are shared with TRBD1. The CDR3 covers 14 residues. J gave up 4 bases and V 4 bases, and 4 bases lay outside the gene matches. CDR1 is MGHDK and CDR2 is SYGVNS in the germline V gene.

The genes are TRBV4-1 and TRBJ1-3; TRBD1 might be the D (5 bases). Germline CDR1 MGHRA, CDR2 YSYEKL. Trimming cost V 1 base and J 0 bases, with 13 bases left between them. This CDR3 region has 17 residues. CDR3 coding DNA: TGCGCCAGCAGCCAAGTACAAACAGGAGCCTCTGGAAACACCATATATTTT. Protein: CASSQVQTGASGNTIYF.